This T cell receptor beta chain derives from a study of cytomegalovirus exposure and HLA in healthy donors. The CDR3 loop spans 15 amino acids. Trimming cost V 3 bases and J 4 bases, with 13 bases left between them. Germline assignment: CDR1 MNHEY and CDR2 SMNVEV (reference sequence). Assay: immunoSEQ multiplex PCR; the TCRdb copy retains only in-frame clones and omits some. The table lists around 140,000 clones, approximately 88% of them singletons. The receptor's source is a young man in good health and CMV-seropositive. Source material: PBMCs. The chain carries TRBV27 and TRBJ2-1, with a tentative D call TRBD1 (5 bases). CDR3 residues: CASSFPGLKYNEQFF. DNA of the CDR3: TGTGCCAGCAGTTTCCCAGGGTTAAAGTACAATGAGCAGTTCTTC.